A selection of T cell receptor beta chains follows, all from one sample in a study of control samples from healthy donors and cancer patients. This table comes from immunoSEQ multiplex PCR, and its TCRdb copy is limited to in-frame clones, with some not included. The data show 130,000 or so clones, with roughly nine tenths seen just once and more than 6.5% held by the top ten. Sequenced: blood. Source of these receptors: a man between 18 and 29 years old in good health. The CDR3 runs from the conserved cysteine through the conserved F or W.

TRBV11-2,TRBJ2-5,CASSLALAGEQETQYF
TRBV25-1,TRBJ1-4,CASSEASVRPREKLFF
TRBV7-3,TRBJ2-1,CASSRTSGSYNEQFF
TRBV7-2,TRBJ1-2,CASSAVWGYTF
TRBV7-9,TRBJ2-5,CASSLLLAGGLETQYF
TRBV5-1,TRBJ1-4,CASSLGPETEGLFF
TRBV23-1,TRBJ2-7,CASSPRDRDEQYF
TRBV19,TRBJ2-1,CASMNSGGAGEQFF
TRBV19,TRBJ1-6,CASSKGYGNSPLHF
TRBV3-1/TRBV3-2,TRBJ1-6,CASSQDLGGSTYNSPLHF
TRBV7-9,TRBJ2-3,CASSPSSSGVTHF
TRBV6-6,TRBJ2-5,CASSRGERDSYQETQYF
TRBV11-2,TRBJ1-3,CASSLGGVGNTIYF
TRBV5-1,TRBJ2-3,CASSPAVDTDTQYF
TRBV28,TRBJ1-4,CASQQGEEKLFF
TRBV30,TRBJ1-2,CAWSGQNYGYTF